This TCR beta chain was sequenced during a study of T cell responses to AZD1222 COVID-19 vaccine. The method was immunoSEQ multiplex PCR; TCRdb's version includes in-frame clones alone and lacks a portion of them. The table shows 150,000 to 250,000 clones, with more than 85% occurring only once. Pooling of second doses given at about 4 or about 12 weeks was done. Findings and limits, study-wide: Samples come after the peak T cell response, not at day 14. Receipt of two AZD1222 doses was followed by a rise in Spike-specific TCR breadth and depth.

Germline V gives CDR1 DFQATT, CDR2 SNEGSKA (reference sequence). The CDR3 extends over 11 amino acids. Trimming stripped 2 bases from V and 4 bases from J, with 2 bases between. Turning to this clone: Antigen specificity is unknown.

The receptor's source is an adult who received the AZD1222 COVID-19 vaccine. The sequencing used peripheral blood, collected 28 days after the second AZD1222 dose. The chain has TRBV20-1 and TRBJ1-4; D gene ambiguous. The DNA of the CDR3 is TGCAGTGCTAGAATTAATGAAAAACTGTTTTTT. Protein sequence: CSARINEKLFF.